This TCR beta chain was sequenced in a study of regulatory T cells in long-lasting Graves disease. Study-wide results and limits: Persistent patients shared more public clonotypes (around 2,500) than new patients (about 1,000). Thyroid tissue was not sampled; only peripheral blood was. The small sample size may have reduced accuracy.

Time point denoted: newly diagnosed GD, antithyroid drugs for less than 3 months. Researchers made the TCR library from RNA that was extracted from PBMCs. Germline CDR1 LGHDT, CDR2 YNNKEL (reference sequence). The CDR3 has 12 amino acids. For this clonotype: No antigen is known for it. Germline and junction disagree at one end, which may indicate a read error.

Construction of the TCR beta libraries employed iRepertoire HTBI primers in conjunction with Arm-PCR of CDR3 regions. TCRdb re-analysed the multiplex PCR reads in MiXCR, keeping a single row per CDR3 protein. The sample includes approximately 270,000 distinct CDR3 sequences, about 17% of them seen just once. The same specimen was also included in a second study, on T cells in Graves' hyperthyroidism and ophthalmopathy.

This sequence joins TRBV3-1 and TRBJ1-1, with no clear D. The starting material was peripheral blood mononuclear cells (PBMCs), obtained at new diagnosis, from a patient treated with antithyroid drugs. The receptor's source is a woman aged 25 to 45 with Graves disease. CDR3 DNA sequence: TGTGCCAGCAGCCGGTCGAACACTAAAGCTTTCTTT. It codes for CASSRSNTKAFF.